One and the same sample provided the 19 T cell receptor beta chains below, sequenced in a study of OX40 agonist ivuxolimab in advanced cancers. The table came from immunoSEQ multiplex PCR; TCRdb's copy has only in-frame clones and leaves some out. The top ten hold approximately 5.5% of the sample, which has some 77,000 clones, over 75% seen once. The specimen was CD4+ or CD8+ T cells sorted from blood, collected in a trial of the OX40 agonist ivuxolimab. These receptors all stem from an adult with an advanced solid tumor such as melanoma, head and neck, liver or kidney cancer.

V usage is TRBV7-2 and J usage is TRBJ2-7, with D maybe TRBD1 (5 bases). Trimming left V 6 bases short and J 4 bases short, with 10 bases between. Germline CDR1 and CDR2: SGHTA and FQGNSA. The CDR3 is 12 amino acids. CDR3 DNA: TGTGCCAGCAGTACTCAGGGATACGAGCAGTACTTC. It is translated as CASSTQGYEQYF.

The rearrangement links TRBV5-4 to TRBJ2-6; D is tentatively TRBD1 or TRBD2 (5 bases each). With 1 base removed from V and 2 bases from J, the gap between germline ends came to 13 bases. This CDR3 has 17 residues. CDR1 is SGHNT, CDR2 YYREEE, per germline (reference sequence). The DNA of the CDR3 is TGTGCCAGCAGCTTGATTACGGGGCGGGCTGGGGCCAACGTCCTGACTTTC. This gives the protein CASSLITGRAGANVLTF.

The genes are TRBV7-3 and TRBJ2-3; 8 bases are shared with TRBD2. V lost 5 bases, J lost 6 bases, and 13 bases stayed unmatched. There are 16 residues in the CDR3. CDR1 is SGHTA and CDR2 is FQGTGA in the germline V gene. Here the CDR3 reads CASSPMLAGGGDTQYF. The CDR3 nucleotides read TGTGCCAGCAGCCCAATGTTAGCGGGCGGGGGGGATACGCAGTATTTT.

This rearrangement joins TRBV4-1 to TRBJ2-1; possibly TRBD1 or TRBD2 for D (5 bases each). Germline CDR1 reads MGHRA; CDR2 reads YSYEKL. This CDR3 has 14 residues. Trimming removed 3 bases from V and 5 bases from J, with 11 bases in between. CDR3 bases: TGCGCCAGCAGCCAGGGGACGGAACACAATGAGCAGTTCTTC. As protein: CASSQGTEHNEQFF.

This clone showed up just a few times. This chain joins TRBV7-2 and TRBJ1-1; 12 bases are shared with TRBD1. The CDR3 extends over 13 amino acids. The junction had 5 bases not matched to a gene; V was cut back by 5 bases and J by 10 bases. The germline gives CDR1 SGHTA, CDR2 FQGNSA. As DNA, the CDR3 is TGTGCCAGCAGCCGGGACAGGGGGCAGGTAGCTTTCTTT. It translates to CASSRDRGQVAFF.

The chain employs TRBV7-9 and TRBJ1-6; D uncertain. The CDR3 spans 12 residues. Trimming cost V 2 bases and J 7 bases, with 3 bases left between them. Germline CDR1 and CDR2: SEHNR and FQNEAQ (reference sequence). The CDR3 reads CASSLTNSPLHF. CDR3 DNA sequence: TGTGCCAGCAGCTTAACGAATTCACCCCTCCACTTT.

V is TRBV27 and J is TRBJ1-3; TRBD1 matches at 7 bases. CDR1 and CDR2 from the germline V gene are MNHEY and SMNVEV (reference sequence). This CDR3 is built from 15 residues. The junction had 5 bases not matched to a gene; V was cut back by 5 bases and J by 1 base. This CDR3 reads CASSDRASSGNTIYF. CDR3 nucleotide sequence: TGTGCCAGCAGTGACAGGGCATCTTCTGGAAACACCATATATTTT.

This chain connects TRBV7-2 to TRBJ2-3, with 16 positions matching TRBD2. CDR3 length: 17 amino acids. Losses at the gene ends were 5 bases for V and 0 bases for J; bases not matched to a gene: 2. The germline CDR1 and CDR2 sequences are SGHTA and FQGNSA. Here the CDR3 reads CASSGTSGGASTDTQYF. The CDR3, as DNA: TGTGCCAGCAGCGGGACTAGCGGGGGGGCAAGCACAGATACGCAGTATTTT. The full variable domain, its missing parts supplied by reference TRBV7-2 and TRBJ2-3, is GAGVSQSPSNKVTEKGKDVELRCDPISGHTALYWYRQSLGQGLEFLIYFQGNSAPDKSGLPSDRFSAERTGGSVSTLTIQRTQQEDSAVYLCASSGTSGGASTDTQYFGPGTRLTVL.

The genes are TRBV29-1 and TRBJ1-2; TRBD1 matches at 8 bases. CDR3 size: 13 residues. Trimming took 4 bases from V and 5 from J; bases not matched to a gene: 6. CDR1 and CDR2 (germline): SQVTM, ANQGSEA. The CDR3 is CSVGDRLNYGYTF. DNA for the CDR3: TGCAGCGTTGGGGACAGGTTGAATTATGGCTACACCTTC.

V usage is TRBV9 and J usage is TRBJ2-5; 12 bases align to TRBD2. J was trimmed by 5 bases and V by 6 bases; bases with no gene match: 8. The germline V gene encodes CDR1 SGDLS and CDR2 YYNGEE. The CDR3 covers 15 residues. DNA of the CDR3: TGTGCCAGCACCGTTACTAGCGGGGGGCGGGAGACCCAGTACTTC. Amino acids: CASTVTSGGRETQYF.

The chain joins TRBV5-6 to TRBJ1-2; D remains ambiguous. The germline V gene encodes CDR1 SGHDT and CDR2 YYEEEE. The CDR3 sequence is 13 residues long. The V end lost 0 bases, the J end lost 8 bases, and 11 bases lay between the germline ends. This chain's CDR3 is CASSLDGDPGYTF. CDR3 sequence (DNA): TGTGCCAGCAGCTTGGATGGGGATCCCGGCTACACCTTC.

The chain recombines TRBV28 with TRBJ2-7, with D possibly being TRBD1 (6 bases). The CDR3 extends over 13 amino acids. Germline-derived CDR1 and CDR2 are MDHEN and SYDVKM. V was pared by 8 bases and J by 4 bases, with 15 bases between. The CDR3 DNA is TGTGCCAGCCACGGGACACCGGAGTACGAGCAGTACTTC. Protein sequence: CASHGTPEYEQYF.

The chain links TRBV30 to TRBJ1-2; D remains unclear. The V gene lost 2 bases and the J gene lost 3 bases, with 7 bases spanning the gap. Per germline, CDR1 GTSNPN and CDR2 SVGIG (reference sequence). This CDR3 comprises 12 residues. DNA for the CDR3: TGTGCCTGGAGTTTCGTGGACTATGGCTACACCTTC. It yields the protein CAWSFVDYGYTF.

V is TRBV7-9 and J is TRBJ2-1; 14 nucleotides match TRBD2. In germline, CDR1 is SEHNR, CDR2 FQNEAQ (reference sequence). The trim removed 4 bases at V and 7 bases at J, leaving 3 bases unmatched. The CDR3 runs to 15 residues. In DNA form, the CDR3 reads TGTGCCAGCAGCTCGGGACTAGCGGGAGCAAATGAGCAGTTCTTC. Its protein is CASSSGLAGANEQFF.

The chain links TRBV12-5 to TRBJ1-1; maybe TRBD1 (6 bases). Trimming cost V 6 bases and J 3 bases, with 11 bases left between them. From germline, CDR1 is LGHNT and CDR2 FRNRAP. The CDR3 is 13 residues long. Here the CDR3 DNA reads TGTGCTAGTGGCCGGCGGGGGCACACTGAAGCTTTCTTT. It yields the protein CASGRRGHTEAFF. Full variable domain (missing parts from reference TRBV12-5 and TRBJ1-1): DARVTQTPRHKVTEMGQEVTMRCQPILGHNTVFWYRQTMMQGLELLAYFRNRAPLDDSGMPKDRFSAEMPDATLATLKIQPSEPRDSAVYFCASGRRGHTEAFFGQGTRLTVV.

The genes are TRBV4-1 and TRBJ1-2, with D uncertain. The CDR3 runs to 9 residues. V was clipped by 6 bases and J by 8 bases, with 4 bases between them. Germline V CDR1 and CDR2: MGHRA, YSYEKL. As DNA, the CDR3 is TGCGCCAGCAGGGAAGGCTACACCTTC. This sequence encodes CASREGYTF.

V gene TRBV5-1 combines with J gene TRBJ2-2, with 12 bases lining up with TRBD2. Germline V gene sequence: CDR1 SGHRS, CDR2 YFSETQ. This CDR3 has 19 amino acids. With V trimmed by 0 bases and J by 0 bases, 6 bases remained unmatched. For the CDR3, the DNA is TGCGCCAGCAGCTTGGGACTAGCGGGGGCTAATGCGAACACCGGGGAGCTGTTTTTT. Translation gives CASSLGLAGANANTGELFF.

This clone was recorded a few times. This rearrangement joins TRBV5-1 to TRBJ2-1; the match to TRBD2 covers 9 bases. CDR3 length: 15 residues. In germline, CDR1 is SGHRS, CDR2 YFSETQ. The V segment lost 7 bases and the J segment 8 bases; nucleotides outside the gene matches: 13. Here the CDR3 DNA reads TGCGCCAGCCGGCCGTGGGCTAGCGGGGAGGATGAGCAGTTCTTC. It is translated as CASRPWASGEDEQFF.

This clone is labeled medium-sized (0.01 to 0.1%). This chain uses TRBV7-9 with TRBJ1-1, with D hard to call. The CDR3 has 14 residues. The V gene lost 0 bases and the J gene lost 0 bases, with 5 bases spanning the gap. The germline CDR1 and CDR2 sequences are SEHNR and FQNEAQ (reference sequence). Written as DNA, the CDR3 is TGTGCCAGCAGCTTAGCCGCGATGAACACTGAAGCTTTCTTT. The encoded protein is CASSLAAMNTEAFF. Full variable domain (outside the CDR3, taken from reference TRBV7-9 and TRBJ1-1): DTGVSQNPRHKITKRGQNVTFRCDPISEHNRLYWYRQTLGQGPEFLTYFQNEAQLEKSRLLSDRFSAERPKGSFSTLEIQRTEQGDSAMYLCASSLAAMNTEAFFGQGTRLTVV.